What follows are 8 T cell receptor beta chains derived from one specimen sequenced in a study of OX40 agonist ivuxolimab in advanced cancers. The data were produced by immunoSEQ multiplex PCR, yet TCRdb's version contains in-frame clones alone and is incomplete. The table has tens of thousands of clones, 60% to 85% seen once. The material sequenced was CD4+ or CD8+ T cells sorted from blood, taken in a trial of the OX40 agonist ivuxolimab. The source is an adult with an advanced solid tumor such as melanoma, head and neck, liver or kidney cancer.

The chain couples TRBV5-1 to TRBJ1-3; TRBD1 aligns across 8 bases. Germline V gene data show CDR1 as SGHRS and CDR2 as YFSETQ. V dropped 4 bases and J dropped 1; count of bases not matched to a gene: 1. The CDR3 length is 14 residues. The CDR3 DNA is TGCGCCAGCAGCCGGACAGGGTCTGGAAACACCATATATTTT. Translating it yields CASSRTGSGNTIYF.

The chain has TRBV18 and TRBJ1-1; D is unresolved. The length of the CDR3 is 13 residues. Germline V gene sequence: CDR1 KGHSH, CDR2 LQKENI. The germline V and J ends were trimmed by 1 base and 1 base, with 4 bases remaining between them. The chain's CDR3 is CASSPQQNTEAFF. The CDR3, as DNA: TGTGCCAGCTCACCACAGCAGAACACTGAAGCTTTCTTT.

The CDR3 here is CASRGQGATDTQYF. CDR3 DNA sequence: TGTGCCAGTAGGGGACAGGGGGCCACAGATACGCAGTATTTT. The V call is TRBV19, the J call TRBJ2-3; 12 nucleotides line up with TRBD1. The junction had 0 bases not matched to a gene; V was cut back by 6 bases and J by 2 bases. CDR1 and CDR2 (germline): LNHDA, SQIVND (reference sequence). The CDR3 is 14 residues long.

The chain couples TRBV28 to TRBJ2-7, with a possible D match to TRBD2 (7 bases). CDR1 and CDR2 (germline): MDHEN, SYDVKM. This CDR3 has 15 amino acids. Trimming removed 4 bases from V and 4 bases from J, with 17 bases in between. The CDR3 DNA is TGTGCCAGCAGTTCCCAAAGGGGGGGACATTACGAGCAGTACTTC. Amino acid sequence: CASSSQRGGHYEQYF.

The chain uses TRBV6-5 and TRBJ2-5; 7 nucleotides match TRBD2. The J call could be wrong; TRBJ2-7 is a better fit for the DNA end. The CDR3 loop spans 15 amino acids. Germline assignment: CDR1 MNHEY and CDR2 SVGAGI. The CDR3 nucleotides read TGTGCCAGCAGTTACGGACCTAGCGGAAACTACGAGCAGTACTTC. Translation gives CASSYGPSGNYEQYF.

The V and J genes are TRBV6-1 and TRBJ2-3, with TRBD1 matching 7 bases. The V gene end was trimmed by 6 bases and the J gene end by 2 bases; junction bases not matched to a gene: 5. CDR3 length: 14 residues. Germline V CDR1 and CDR2: MNHNS, SASEGT. The CDR3 sequence is CASRLQGSTDTQYF. The CDR3 nucleotides read TGTGCCAGCAGACTACAGGGGTCCACAGATACGCAGTATTTT.

V usage is TRBV9 and J usage is TRBJ2-2; D is uncertain. From germline, CDR1 is SGDLS and CDR2 YYNGEE. Trimming stripped 8 bases from V and 4 bases from J, with 18 bases between. The CDR3 is 15 amino acids. The CDR3 reads CASSSRSDTTGELFF. The CDR3, as DNA: TGTGCCAGTTCCTCACGGTCAGACACCACCGGGGAGCTGTTTTTT.

V gene TRBV15 combines with J gene TRBJ1-2; TRBD1 might be the D (6 bases). V gave up 8 bases and J gave up 6 bases, with 13 bases separating them. The CDR3 sequence is 12 residues long. Germline values: CDR1 LNHNV, CDR2 YYDKDF (reference sequence). DNA for the CDR3: TGTGCCACCGGCCGGGACACCAATGGCTACACCTTC. Protein product: CATGRDTNGYTF. The complete variable domain, with remaining parts taken from reference TRBV15 and TRBJ1-2, reads DAMVIQNPRYQVTQFGKPVTLSCSQTLNHNVMYWYQQKSSQAPKLLFHYYDKDFNNEADTPDNFQSRRPNTSFCFLDIRSPGLGDTAMYLCATGRDTNGYTFGSGTRLTVV.